Below are 25 T cell receptor beta chains sequenced from a single sample in a study of OX40 agonist ivuxolimab in advanced cancers. The assay was immunoSEQ multiplex PCR, and TCRdb's table has in-frame clones only and misses some. The sample contains about 120,000 clones, 85% to 90% of which appear only once. The sequenced sample was CD4+ or CD8+ T cells sorted from blood, obtained in a trial of the OX40 agonist ivuxolimab. The receptors here all came from an adult with an advanced solid tumor such as melanoma, head and neck, liver or kidney cancer.

The V and J genes are TRBV30 and TRBJ1-2; 9 nucleotides match TRBD1. V was clipped by 5 bases and J by 4 bases; unmatched bases: 14. The CDR3 is made up of 16 amino acids. CDR1 GTSNPN and CDR2 SVGIG come from the germline V gene (reference sequence). The CDR3 reads CAWVSGQGVGIYGYTF. CDR3 nucleotide sequence: TGTGCCTGGGTGTCGGGACAGGGAGTCGGAATCTATGGCTACACCTTC.

The chain uses TRBV9 and TRBJ2-3, with D uncertain. The V gene's germline CDR1 is SGDLS and CDR2 YYNGEE. V was clipped by 0 bases and J by 4 bases, with 9 bases between them. The length of the CDR3 is 14 residues. Here the CDR3 reads CASSVAPRPDTQYF. As DNA, the CDR3 is TGTGCCAGCAGCGTAGCTCCCAGACCAGATACGCAGTATTTT.

The chain links TRBV28 to TRBJ1-2, with D tentatively TRBD1 (5 bases). The ends were cut back, 1 base at V and 6 bases at J, with 30 bases in the middle. CDR1 and CDR2 from the germline V gene are MDHEN and SYDVKM. This CDR3 comprises 20 residues. The CDR3 coding sequence is TGTGCCAGCAGTTTATTCTGGGACGGGGGAGAAGGCGAGCGCGTTAATGGCTACACCTTC. Protein: CASSLFWDGGEGERVNGYTF.

V is TRBV6-5 and J is TRBJ2-5; 7 bases line up with TRBD2. Germline V gives CDR1 MNHEY, CDR2 SVGAGI. CDR3 length: 12 residues. After removal of 8 bases from V and 5 bases from J, the junction contained 5 bases not matched to a gene. The CDR3 DNA follows: TGTGCCAGCTACCGGCGGGGGGAGACCCAGTACTTC. As protein: CASYRRGETQYF.

The J gene is TRBJ1-5, the V gene TRBV19; 9 nucleotides agree with TRBD1. Germline loops: CDR1 LNHDA, CDR2 SQIVND (reference sequence). The CDR3 is 16 residues long. Unmatched junction bases numbered 14, after V lost 5 bases and J lost 9 bases. CDR3 protein: CASSPPGQGGPLPQHF. CDR3 nucleotide sequence: TGTGCCAGTAGTCCGCCGGGACAGGGCGGGCCGTTGCCCCAGCATTTT.

As DNA, the CDR3 is TGTGCCAGCGAATCGGGACAGGGAATCGAGCAGTACTTC. It translates to CASESGQGIEQYF. The V and J genes are TRBV11-2 and TRBJ2-7, with 9 nucleotides matching TRBD1. The V gene's germline CDR1 is SGHAT and CDR2 FQNNGV. V trimming: 8 bases; J trimming: 6 bases; junction bases outside the gene matches: 8. This CDR3 has 13 residues.

The chain has TRBV27 and TRBJ1-5, with D possibly being TRBD1 (5 bases). This CDR3 has 14 residues. V lost 3 bases to trimming and J lost 4 bases, with 10 bases between them. Per the germline V gene, CDR1 is MNHEY and CDR2 is SMNVEV (reference sequence). The CDR3 DNA sequence: TGTGCCAGCAGTTTGGGCAGGGTTAATCAGCCCCAGCATTTT. Its translation is CASSLGRVNQPQHF.

The V and J genes are TRBV5-5 and TRBJ1-6, with a tentative D call TRBD1 (5 bases). Trimming removed 1 base at V and 0 bases at J, with 11 bases between. The CDR3 is 17 amino acids. In germline, CDR1 is SGHKS, CDR2 YYEKEE (reference sequence). As DNA, the CDR3 is TGTGCCAGCAGCTTGCGAAGGGGAACCTCCTATAATTCACCCCTCCACTTT. This sequence encodes CASSLRRGTSYNSPLHF. The full variable domain, completed using reference TRBV5-5 and TRBJ1-6, is DAGVTQSPTHLIKTRGQQVTLRCSPISGHKSVSWYQQVLGQGPQFIFQYYEKEERGRGNFPDRFSARQFPNYSSELNVNALLLGDSALYLCASSLRRGTSYNSPLHFGNGTRLTVT.

The chain carries TRBV11-3 and TRBJ2-3, with D possibly being TRBD2 (5 bases). Germline lookup yields CDR1 SGHNT and CDR2 YENEEA. V was pared by 1 base and J by 8 bases, with 10 bases between. The CDR3 has 13 residues. CDR3 in DNA: TGTGCCAGCAGCTTAGTCAGAGGAGGTACGCAGTATTTT. It codes for CASSLVRGGTQYF.

The chain is built from TRBV30 and TRBJ1-4; no clear D. The CDR3 is 15 amino acids. Trimming left V 2 bases short and J 7 bases short, with 17 bases between. CDR1 and CDR2 (germline): GTSNPN, SVGIG (reference sequence). The CDR3 reads CAWSTRTGETEKLFF. The CDR3 nucleotides are TGTGCCTGGAGTACACGAACCGGGGAGACTGAAAAACTGTTTTTT.

The chain is built from TRBV5-6 and TRBJ2-5; D gene unclear. Looked up from germline, CDR1 is SGHDT and CDR2 is YYEEEE. The CDR3 loop spans 11 amino acids. Trimming left V 5 bases short and J 7 bases short, with 9 bases between. The CDR3 bases are TGTGCCAGCAGTTTTTTAGGGACCCAGTACTTC. Encoded protein: CASSFLGTQYF.

J is TRBJ1-2 and V is TRBV19, with 10 bases that match TRBD1. With 6 bases clipped from V and 2 bases from J, the junction kept 6 bases outside the gene matches. Germline-derived CDR1 and CDR2 are LNHDA and SQIVND (reference sequence). The CDR3 consists of 15 residues. CDR3 sequence reads: CASSRGQGGNYGYTF. CDR3 in DNA: TGTGCCAGTAGCCGCGGACAGGGGGGGAACTATGGCTACACCTTC.

The chain employs TRBV7-2 and TRBJ1-1, with D unclear. V was pared by 1 base and J by 11 bases, with 11 bases between. The CDR3 sequence is 12 residues long. Looked up from germline, CDR1 is SGHTA and CDR2 is FQGNSA. The CDR3 nucleotides are TGTGCCAGCAGCTTAGACGTAGGCGCCGCTTTCTTT. Encoded protein: CASSLDVGAAFF.

The chain recombines TRBV4-1 with TRBJ2-3; 8 positions match TRBD2. The J segment lost 4 bases and the V segment lost 1 base, leaving 7 bases of the junction unmatched. CDR3 length equals 16 residues. Germline V gives CDR1 MGHRA, CDR2 YSYEKL. The CDR3 spells CASSQVGGASPDTQYF. CDR3 bases: TGCGCCAGCAGCCAAGTCGGGGGGGCCTCTCCAGATACGCAGTATTTT.

This sequence joins TRBV19 and TRBJ2-7; D perhaps matches TRBD2 (7 bases). The CDR3 spans 15 residues. V shed 1 base and J shed 4 bases, with 14 bases lying between them. Germline assignment: CDR1 LNHDA and CDR2 SQIVND (reference sequence). CDR3 residues: CASSIVGGGPYEQYF. The CDR3 DNA sequence: TGTGCCAGTAGTATAGTTGGCGGGGGCCCTTACGAGCAGTACTTC.

The chain recombines TRBV5-1 with TRBJ1-1; 7 positions agree with TRBD1. The CDR3 extends over 16 amino acids. CDR1 and CDR2 from the germline V gene are SGHRS and YFSETQ. The V gene end was trimmed by 4 bases and the J gene end by 4 bases; junction bases not matched to a gene: 13. The CDR3 loop reads CASSIDRVGKVTEAFF. The CDR3 nucleotides read TGCGCCAGCAGCATAGACAGGGTGGGGAAGGTCACTGAAGCTTTCTTT.

The chain joins TRBV7-9 to TRBJ1-2; TRBD1 matches 8 bases. The CDR3 has 15 amino acids. V was clipped by 4 bases and J by 2 bases; unmatched bases: 6. CDR1 and CDR2 (germline): SEHNR, FQNEAQ (reference sequence). The CDR3 loop is CASSSSTGVNYGYTF. CDR3 nucleotides: TGTGCCAGCAGCTCGTCGACAGGGGTGAACTATGGCTACACCTTC.

The chain employs TRBV7-2 and TRBJ1-4; the D gene is possibly TRBD1 (5 bases). The V gene lost 5 bases and the J gene lost 8 bases, with 15 bases spanning the gap. This CDR3 is built from 14 residues. Germline CDR1 reads SGHTA; CDR2 reads FQGNSA. CDR3 amino acids: CASSPGRGKEKLFF. The CDR3 region has the DNA TGTGCCAGCAGCCCCGGGAGGGGAAAGGAAAAACTGTTTTTT.

J is TRBJ1-2 and V is TRBV19; no definite D call. Germline-derived CDR1 and CDR2 are LNHDA and SQIVND (reference sequence). Trimming removed 1 base from V and 0 bases from J, with 6 bases in between. The CDR3 runs to 14 residues. Here the CDR3 reads CASSIGPPNYGYTF. Here the CDR3 DNA reads TGTGCCAGTAGTATAGGTCCACCTAACTATGGCTACACCTTC.

This clone was seen a single time. The CDR3 protein is CASSQGQGASTGELFF. The CDR3 DNA follows: TGTGCCAGCTCACAAGGACAGGGGGCGTCCACCGGGGAGCTGTTTTTT. The V call is TRBV18, the J call TRBJ2-2; 11 positions agree with TRBD1. V lost 4 bases, J lost 4 bases, and 5 bases stayed unmatched. Germline V gene sequence: CDR1 KGHSH, CDR2 LQKENI. The CDR3 has 16 residues. Using reference TRBV18 and TRBJ2-2 for the parts outside the CDR3, the full variable domain is NAGVMQNPRHLVRRRGQEARLRCSPMKGHSHVYWYRQLPEEGLKFMVYLQKENIIDESGMPKERFSAEFPKEGPSILRIQQVVRGDSAAYFCASSQGQGASTGELFFGEGSRLTVL.

This clone was detected once. V usage is TRBV4-2 and J usage is TRBJ1-2, with D perhaps matching TRBD1 (5 bases). The germline V gene has CDR1 LGHNA and CDR2 YNFKEQ. CDR3 length: 14 residues. V was cut by 4 bases and J by 4 bases, with 13 bases left in between. CDR3 protein: CASSPGLSGYGYTF. DNA for the CDR3: TGTGCCAGCAGCCCGGGGCTTAGCGGCTATGGCTACACCTTC.

The V gene is TRBV14, the J gene TRBJ1-1; no definite D call. Germline lookup yields CDR1 SGHDN and CDR2 FVKESK. V was shortened by 4 bases and J by 10 bases, with 13 bases between the two germline ends. This CDR3 spans 12 amino acids. The DNA of the CDR3 is TGTGCCAGCAGCCCAGGTCCCGCTATAGCTTTCTTT. Translation gives CASSPGPAIAFF.

The chain carries TRBV29-1 and TRBJ2-4, with D perhaps given as TRBD1 or TRBD2 (5 bases each). The CDR3 loop spans 14 amino acids. Germline V lookup: CDR1 SQVTM, CDR2 ANQGSEA. Trimming stripped 2 bases from V and 6 bases from J, with 14 bases between. CDR3 nucleotide sequence: TGCAGCGTTGAACTACCGGGACGGAGAAACATTCAGTACTTC. Encoded protein: CSVELPGRRNIQYF.

The chain is built from TRBV6-6 and TRBJ1-1, with a tentative D call TRBD1 (5 bases). Between the trimmed V and J ends, which lost 0 bases and 5 bases, there was a span of 13 bases. Germline loops: CDR1 MNHNY, CDR2 SVGAGI (reference sequence). This CDR3 has 15 residues. CDR3 in amino acids: CASSYSGQGGTEAFF. The CDR3 bases are TGTGCCAGCAGTTACTCGGGTCAGGGTGGGACTGAAGCTTTCTTT.

This clone was detected a few times. This chain links TRBV10-3 with TRBJ1-1; D is undetermined. CDR3 length: 11 amino acids. Germline V gene sequence: CDR1 ENHRY, CDR2 SYGVKD. Trimming pared 8 bases from V and 5 bases from J, leaving 9 bases between. The CDR3 sequence: CAIGGQTEAFF. The CDR3 DNA follows: TGTGCCATCGGCGGTCAAACTGAAGCTTTCTTT.